The present T cell receptor (beta chain) was sequenced within a study of lymphopenia after photon versus proton radiotherapy. Overall study findings and caveats: Better survival with proton therapy was suggested as possible, not demonstrated. Relative stability marked proton patients; photon patients lost diversity and naive cells. After the lymphocyte nadir, photon-treated repertoires showed oligoclonal expansion, especially of CD8+ Temra cells. Post-nadir TCR diversity decline inversely tracked overall survival among those who died.

The germline V gene has CDR1 LGHNT and CDR2 FRNRAP. The CDR3 has 17 amino acids. V lost 3 bases, J lost 5 bases, and 20 bases lay in between. In its sample, this clone was seen once. Its cognate antigen is unknown. Only in-frame clones appear in the TCRdb table, and some are missing; sequencing was by immunoSEQ multiplex PCR. Here the sample spans about 50,000 clones, roughly 90% being singletons. The receptor was isolated from a woman aged 40 to 50 with cholangiocarcinoma. The chain uses TRBV12-5 and TRBJ1-5; a possible D gene is TRBD1 (5 bases). The sample was peripheral blood, taken from a patient treated with photon-based radiotherapy. CDR3 sequence reads: CASGFLPSSGTYQPQHF. The DNA for the CDR3 is TGTGCTAGTGGTTTTCTACCCTCCTCCGGGACGTATCAGCCCCAGCATTTT. The whole variable domain, remainder taken from reference TRBV12-5 and TRBJ1-5, is DARVTQTPRHKVTEMGQEVTMRCQPILGHNTVFWYRQTMMQGLELLAYFRNRAPLDDSGMPKDRFSAEMPDATLATLKIQPSEPRDSAVYFCASGFLPSSGTYQPQHFGDGTRLSIL.